The 11 T cell receptor beta chains presented below share a single source sample, sequenced in a study of T cell clonality in common variable immunodeficiency. These TCRs' antigens remain unknown. Assay used: immunoSEQ multiplex PCR; TCRdb lists only in-frame clones, some missing. The record shows over 30,000 clones for this sample, with no singletons present. Study-level findings and limits: Fewer deletions and N-nucleotide insertions were reportedly seen in common variable immunodeficiency TCR beta sequences.

The material sequenced was peripheral blood mononuclear cells. The receptors stem from a human donor with common variable immunodeficiency.

About this clone: With the read ending 3 residues before the CDR3 end, the germline J gene is used to fill in that end. The chain carries TRBV2 and TRBJ1-5, with TRBD1 matching 11 bases. Per germline, CDR1 SNHLY and CDR2 FYNNEI. V was clipped by 6 bases and J by 9 bases; unmatched bases: 10. There are 15 residues in the CDR3. Partial CDR3 DNA: TGTGCCAGCAGATCAGGACAGGGGGCCCCAGGGCCC. Translation: CASRSGQGAPGP. The whole CDR3 region reads CASRSGQGAPGPQHF.

This clone occurred many times. The read ends 3 residues before the CDR3 terminus; that terminus is restored from the germline J gene. Other nucleotide sequences from this sample produce the same CDR3. The J gene is TRBJ2-7, the V gene TRBV7-2; 7 bases are shared with TRBD2. Germline trimming cut 5 bases from V and 6 bases from J; bases unmatched to any gene: 7. CDR3 length: 13 residues. Per germline, CDR1 SGHTA and CDR2 FQGNSA. CDR3 sequence: CASSLTTGGEQYF. The CDR3 DNA, read in part, is TGTGCCAGCAGCCTGACAACGGGGGGCGAG.

This clone was seen at least ten times. The sequence runs out 3 residues before the end of the CDR3; the remainder is reconstructed from the germline J gene. V gene TRBV7-3 combines with J gene TRBJ2-4; TRBD1 or TRBD2 may be the D gene (6 bases each). The V gene's germline CDR1 is SGHTA and CDR2 FQGTGA. This CDR3 contains 14 residues. V dropped 2 bases and J dropped 9 bases, with 14 bases sitting between them. The CDR3 region is CASSLGGGNGIQYF. CDR3 DNA (partial): TGTGCCAGCAGCTTAGGGGGCGGGAATGGCATT. Complete variable domain (other parts from reference TRBV7-3 and TRBJ2-4): GAGVSQTPSNKVTEKGKYVELRCDPISGHTALYWYRQSLGQGPEFLIYFQGTGAADDSGLPNDRFFAVRPEGSVSTLKIQRTERGDSAVYLCASSLGGGNGIQYFGAGTRLSVL.

About this clone: The DNA ends 3 residues before the CDR3 does, and the rest of the CDR3 is filled in from the germline J gene. The chain joins TRBV11-2 to TRBJ2-3; the D is unclear. Trimming cost V 5 bases and J 0 bases, with 6 bases left between them. Germline assignment: CDR1 SGHAT and CDR2 FQNNGV. The CDR3 sequence is 13 residues long. CDR3 amino acids: CASSPTSTDTQYF. The CDR3 bases that were read are TGTGCCAGCAGCCCAACTAGCACAGATACG.

This clone was seen at least ten times. The DNA read from the CDR3 is TGCGCCAGCAGCTTGTTAAGTAGAACTGAA. Translating gives CASSLLSRTE. In full, the CDR3 reads CASSLLSRTEAFF. This rearrangement joins TRBV5-1 to TRBJ1-1; D call uncertain. The CDR3 end lies 3 residues beyond the end of the read and is filled in from the germline J gene. V was shortened by 1 base and J by 5 bases, with 9 bases between the two germline ends. This CDR3 has 13 amino acids. The germline V gene encodes CDR1 SGHRS and CDR2 YFSETQ.

This clone was counted ten times or more. The read stops 3 residues short of the end of the CDR3; the missing end is completed from the germline J gene. The rearrangement uses TRBV7-9 and TRBJ2-1; 9 nucleotides align to TRBD2. Losses at the gene ends were 0 bases for V and 8 bases for J; bases not matched to a gene: 5. This CDR3 comprises 15 residues. CDR1 SEHNR and CDR2 FQNEAQ come from the germline V gene (reference sequence). CDR3: CASSLALLAGYEQFF. The sequenced CDR3 bases are TGTGCCAGCAGCTTAGCGCTTCTAGCGGGATATGAG.

This clone has at least ten counts. The read gets to within 3 residues of the CDR3 end, and the germline J gene fills in the rest. The V call is TRBV19, the J call TRBJ2-3; TRBD2 aligns across 9 bases. The CDR3 covers 16 residues. Germline loops: CDR1 LNHDA, CDR2 SQIVND (reference sequence). Germline trimming cut 4 bases from V and 4 bases from J; bases unmatched to any gene: 9. CDR3 in amino acids: CASSNRIAGVADTQYF. The DNA read from the CDR3 is TGTGCCAGTAGTAATAGGATAGCGGGAGTGGCAGATACG.

The table lists this clone with many counts. Sequencing ends 3 residues short of the CDR3 end; the germline J gene provides the rest. This chain connects TRBV28 to TRBJ2-1, with a weak D call TRBD1 (6 bases). Per the germline V gene, CDR1 is MDHEN and CDR2 is SYDVKM. The V gene lost 7 bases and the J gene lost 6 bases, with 13 bases spanning the gap. The CDR3 is made up of 13 amino acids. The CDR3 DNA, read in part, is TGTGCCAGCACATCCACAGGGTTCAATGAG. It is translated as CASTSTGFNE. The full CDR3 protein reads CASTSTGFNEQFF.

This clone was detected many times. The read terminates 3 residues ahead of where the CDR3 ends, so the germline J gene completes it. The V and J genes are TRBV28 and TRBJ2-2, with D unresolved. Trimming took 4 bases from V and 5 from J, leaving 17 bases between them. Per the germline V gene, CDR1 is MDHEN and CDR2 is SYDVKM. The CDR3 spans 16 residues. CDR3 bases read: TGTGCCAGCAGTTCCCGCAGGATCATAAGGACCGGGGAG. Its protein product is CASSSRRIIRTGE. The complete CDR3 protein is CASSSRRIIRTGELFF.

Ten or more counts support this clone. The read ends 3 residues before the CDR3 terminus; that terminus is restored from the germline J gene. The chain uses TRBV5-4 and TRBJ2-7; 12 bases fit TRBD2. The length of the CDR3 is 16 residues. Germline lookup yields CDR1 SGHNT and CDR2 YYREEE (reference sequence). J lost 0 bases, V lost 3 bases, and 4 bases had no gene match. Incomplete CDR3 DNA: TGTGCCAGCAGCTACGGACTAGCGGGAAGCTCCTACGAG. This gives the protein CASSYGLAGSSYE. The complete CDR3 protein is CASSYGLAGSSYEQYF. The variable domain in full, completed from reference TRBV5-4 and TRBJ2-7, reads ETGVTQSPTHLIKTRGQQVTLRCSSQSGHNTVSWYQQALGQGPQFIFQYYREEENGRGNFPPRFSGLQFPNYSSELNVNALELDDSALYLCASSYGLAGSSYEQYFGPGTRLTVT.

This clone came up many times. The read ends 3 residues before the CDR3 terminus; that terminus is restored from the germline J gene. This rearrangement joins TRBV10-1 to TRBJ2-7; D is perhaps TRBD1 (5 bases). Deletions cut 6 bases from V and 2 bases from J, with 5 bases between. Per the germline V gene, CDR1 is WNHNN and CDR2 is SYGVQD (reference sequence). This CDR3 contains 11 residues. Incomplete CDR3 DNA: TGCGCCAGCAGAGGGGCCTACGAG. The encoded protein is CASRGAYE. The complete CDR3 reads CASRGAYEQYF.